These 12 T cell receptor beta chains were sequenced from one sample in a study of B cell selection in AIRE deficiency. Repertoires were generated with immunoSEQ multiplex PCR, while TCRdb's copy carries only in-frame clones and drops some. The top ten clones hold roughly 1.3% of a sample with about 22,000 clones, 85% to 95% of them seen once. Sorted regulatory T cells were CD4-positive, CD25-high and CD127-low or negative. The sequenced sample was CD4+CD25+ Tregs sorted from PBMCs. The origin of the receptors is a human donor in good health.

The CDR3 sequence: CASSLALGEQYF. CDR3 bases: TGTGCCAGCTCGTTAGCGTTGGGTGAGCAGTACTTC. The chain combines TRBV5-6 with TRBJ2-7; D might be TRBD2 (5 bases). Germline values: CDR1 SGHDT, CDR2 YYEEEE. Trimming took 7 bases from V and 7 from J, leaving 15 bases between them. The CDR3 runs to 12 residues.

The chain employs TRBV25-1 and TRBJ2-7; 7 nucleotides align to TRBD2. The CDR3 is 13 residues long. Germline CDR1 reads MGHDK; CDR2 reads SYGVNS. Germline trimming cut 8 bases from V and 3 bases from J; bases unmatched to any gene: 7. The CDR3 region has the DNA TGTGCCAGCTCTATTGGGGGGGACTACGAGCAGTACTTC. This gives the protein CASSIGGDYEQYF.

CDR3: CACSSGTGLDEQFF. CDR3 in DNA: TGTGCCTGCTCTAGCGGGACGGGGTTGGATGAGCAGTTCTTC. The rearrangement uses TRBV30 and TRBJ2-1; 9 nucleotides match TRBD2. The germline V gene encodes CDR1 GTSNPN and CDR2 SVGIG (reference sequence). This CDR3 has 14 amino acids. The V segment lost 6 bases and the J segment 8 bases; nucleotides outside the gene matches: 11.

V gene TRBV5-1 combines with J gene TRBJ2-7, with a weak D call TRBD2 (5 bases). CDR1 SGHRS and CDR2 YFSETQ come from the germline V gene. Trimming removed 4 bases from V and 2 bases from J, with 10 bases in between. This CDR3 is built from 13 residues. The CDR3 nucleotides read TGCGCCAGCAGCCTTAGCGTGGCCTACGAGCAGTACTTC. Residues: CASSLSVAYEQYF.

This chain links TRBV27 with TRBJ1-5; TRBD1 aligns across 12 bases. V was clipped by 5 bases and J by 0 bases; unmatched bases: 8. Germline V gene lookup returns CDR1 MNHEY and CDR2 SMNVEV (reference sequence). CDR3 length: 18 amino acids. The CDR3 sequence: CASSEGQGAAYSNQPQHF. DNA for the CDR3: TGTGCCAGCAGTGAGGGACAGGGGGCGGCTTATAGCAATCAGCCCCAGCATTTT.

This clone was picked up one time. V and J are TRBV5-4 and TRBJ2-2; 12 nucleotides agree with TRBD2. Per the germline V gene, CDR1 is SGHNT and CDR2 is YYREEE (reference sequence). With 4 bases clipped from V and 4 bases from J, the junction kept 8 bases outside the gene matches. The CDR3 has 17 residues. Here the CDR3 DNA reads TGTGCCAGCAGCCATGGACCGGGACTAGCGGGCACCGGGGAGCTGTTTTTT. Its translation is CASSHGPGLAGTGELFF.

The V and J genes are TRBV19 and TRBJ2-3; D not resolved. Looked up from germline, CDR1 is LNHDA and CDR2 is SQIVND (reference sequence). The CDR3 has 13 amino acids. The V end lost 4 bases, the J end lost 6 bases, and 11 bases lay between the germline ends. The CDR3 region has the DNA TGTGCCAGTAGTAACGTAAGAGAGGATACGCAGTATTTT. It specifies CASSNVREDTQYF.

The chain links TRBV11-1 to TRBJ2-5, with 9 nucleotides matching TRBD1. V lost 5 bases, J lost 4 bases, and 5 bases stayed unmatched. The V gene's germline CDR1 is SGHAT and CDR2 FQDESV (reference sequence). This CDR3 has 14 residues. The CDR3 nucleotides are TGTGCCAGCAGCATACTGGACAGGGGAGAGACCCAGTACTTC. This translates into CASSILDRGETQYF.

The J gene is TRBJ1-4, the V gene TRBV5-8; D ambiguous. Between the trimmed V and J ends, which lost 1 base and 5 bases, there was a span of 6 bases. The CDR3 extends over 13 amino acids. The germline CDR1 and CDR2 sequences are SGHTS and YDEGEE. The CDR3 protein is CASSLKRNEKLFF. The CDR3 DNA reads TGTGCCAGCAGCTTGAAACGAAATGAAAAACTGTTTTTT.

This chain links TRBV7-2 with TRBJ1-5, with 7 nucleotides matching TRBD1. V shed 5 bases and J 7 bases; nucleotides not matched to a gene: 5. The CDR3 is 13 residues long. From germline, CDR1 is SGHTA and CDR2 FQGNSA. CDR3: CASSLQGNQPQHF. The CDR3 nucleotides are TGTGCCAGCAGCCTACAGGGGAACCAGCCCCAGCATTTT.

This chain joins TRBV7-7 and TRBJ2-7, with a tentative D call TRBD2 (7 bases). The CDR3 loop spans 15 amino acids. The V gene lost 8 bases and the J gene lost 0 bases, with 17 bases spanning the gap. CDR1 and CDR2 from the germline V gene are SSHAT and FNYEAQ (reference sequence). CDR3 bases: TGTGCCAGCCAAGGCGGGGGCGGACTCTCCTACGAGCAGTACTTC. As protein: CASQGGGGLSYEQYF.

The chain carries TRBV2 and TRBJ2-3; 11 bases agree with TRBD2. The CDR3 totals 14 residues. The junction had 3 bases not matched to a gene; V was cut back by 4 bases and J by 6 bases. Germline values: CDR1 SNHLY, CDR2 FYNNEI. CDR3 DNA: TGTGCCAGCAGTGCGGCTAGCGGGAGGGATACGCAGTATTTT. This encodes CASSAASGRDTQYF.